The subject of this entry is one T cell receptor beta chain. This record belongs to a study of blood T cell repertoires in COVID-19. Looking at the study overall: PBMCs, B-cell-depleted T cells, or T cells provided the cDNA or gDNA that made up the material.

Assay used: immunoSEQ multiplex PCR; TCRdb lists only in-frame clones, some missing. The repertoire holds 350,000 or so clones, with more than 75% as singletons. Trimming took 4 bases from V and 4 from J; bases not matched to a gene: 10. The CDR3 sequence is 16 residues long. Germline assignment: CDR1 MNHNS and CDR2 SASEGT. The sequencing input was PBMCs or T cells enriched from blood (not recorded which). The source is a woman under 40 who had recovered from COVID-19. The chain links TRBV6-1 to TRBJ1-3; 7 bases match TRBD1. The DNA for the CDR3 is TGTGCCAGCAGTGTTCGACAGGGAGAGGCGGGAAACACCATATATTTT. Translating gives CASSVRQGEAGNTIYF.